The next 19 T cell receptor beta chains were all read from a single sample in a study of cytomegalovirus exposure and HLA in healthy donors. Only in-frame clones appear in the TCRdb table, and some are missing; sequencing was by immunoSEQ multiplex PCR. The sample holds about 44,000 clones, 93% seen once. Sequences were obtained from PBMCs. These receptors were taken from a woman aged 18-30 years in good health and CMV-seronegative.

CDR3: CASSPGTSNYNEQFF. The DNA of the CDR3 is TGTGCCAGCAGCCCCGGGACTAGCAACTACAATGAGCAGTTCTTC. The rearrangement joins TRBV7-9 to TRBJ2-1; 9 bases map to TRBD2. The CDR3 runs 15 residues. Looked up from germline, CDR1 is SEHNR and CDR2 is FQNEAQ (reference sequence). With V trimmed by 5 bases and J by 3 bases, 5 bases remained unmatched.

The chain joins TRBV5-4 to TRBJ2-3, with 7 bases matching TRBD2. This CDR3 is 16 amino acids long. Germline CDR1 is SGHNT and CDR2 is YYREEE (reference sequence). Germline trimming cut 5 bases from V and 2 bases from J; bases unmatched to any gene: 11. CDR3 sequence: CASRPEGGGYTDTQYF. The DNA for the CDR3 is TGTGCCAGCAGACCCGAGGGCGGGGGATACACAGATACGCAGTATTTT. Based on the CDR3 plus reference TRBV5-4 and TRBJ2-3, the full variable domain is ETGVTQSPTHLIKTRGQQVTLRCSSQSGHNTVSWYQQALGQGPQFIFQYYREEENGRGNFPPRFSGLQFPNYSSELNVNALELDDSALYLCASRPEGGGYTDTQYFGPGTRLTVL.

As DNA, the CDR3 is TGTGCCAGCAGCTTAGGGCTAGCGGGGAAATACAATGAGCAGTTCTTC. It translates to CASSLGLAGKYNEQFF. The chain links TRBV7-8 to TRBJ2-1, with TRBD2 matching 9 bases. With 1 base clipped from V and 4 bases from J, the junction kept 5 bases outside the gene matches. CDR1 and CDR2 from the germline V gene are SGHVS and FQNEAQ. This CDR3 contains 16 residues.

The chain joins TRBV29-1 to TRBJ2-7; no clear D gene. Germline CDR1 and CDR2: SQVTM and ANQGSEA. The CDR3 sequence is 13 residues long. V was shortened by 1 base and J by 0 bases, with 7 bases between the two germline ends. CDR3 sequence reads: CSVEVEHSYEQYF. The CDR3 region has the DNA TGCAGCGTTGAAGTCGAGCACTCCTACGAGCAGTACTTC.

This clone was observed a single time. The chain links TRBV27 to TRBJ2-1; 12 bases match TRBD2. J gave up 7 bases and V 5 bases, and 12 bases lay outside the gene matches. Germline V gene sequence: CDR1 MNHEY, CDR2 SMNVEV (reference sequence). The CDR3 extends over 17 amino acids. CDR3 coding DNA: TGTGCCAGCAGTCCACTAGGACTAGCGGGACCCAGGAATGAGCAGTTCTTC. As protein: CASSPLGLAGPRNEQFF.

This chain joins TRBV19 and TRBJ2-7, with 11 bases fitting TRBD2. The CDR3 runs 13 residues. CDR1 and CDR2 from the germline V gene are LNHDA and SQIVND (reference sequence). Unmatched junction bases numbered 1, after V lost 7 bases and J lost 2 bases. CDR3 nucleotide sequence: TGTGCCAGTACTAGCGGGAGGACCTACGAGCAGTACTTC. Amino acid sequence: CASTSGRTYEQYF.

The rearrangement joins TRBV9 to TRBJ1-1, with TRBD1 matching over 8 bases. Germline CDR1 SGDLS, CDR2 YYNGEE. The CDR3 extends over 15 amino acids. V dropped 0 bases and J dropped 1; count of bases not matched to a gene: 2. The CDR3 DNA reads as TGTGCCAGCAGCGTAGTCCAGGGGGCGAACACTGAAGCTTTCTTT. It codes for CASSVVQGANTEAFF.

This chain connects TRBV2 to TRBJ2-3; 8 nucleotides line up with TRBD2. J gave up 5 bases and V 7 bases, and 5 bases lay outside the gene matches. This CDR3 region has 13 residues. Germline V gene data show CDR1 as SNHLY and CDR2 as FYNNEI. CDR3 coding DNA: TGTGCCAGCACGGGGGGGCCGTTAGATACGCAGTATTTT. The encoded protein is CASTGGPLDTQYF.

The CDR3 spells CASSLSFRDRGANVLTF. The CDR3 region has the DNA TGCGCCAGCAGCTTGAGCTTCCGGGACAGGGGGGCCAACGTCCTGACTTTC. The gene calls are TRBV5-1 and TRBJ2-6, with 8 bases lining up with TRBD1. This CDR3 contains 17 residues. Germline V gene lookup returns CDR1 SGHRS and CDR2 YFSETQ. Germline trimming cut 1 base from V and 4 bases from J; bases unmatched to any gene: 7. The full variable domain, with the rest looked up from reference TRBV5-1 and TRBJ2-6, is KAGVTQTPRYLIKTRGQQVTLSCSPISGHRSVSWYQQTPGQGLQFLFEYFSETQRNKGNFPGRFSGRQFSNSRSEMNVSTLELGDSALYLCASSLSFRDRGANVLTFGAGSRLTVL.

This chain links TRBV7-9 with TRBJ2-2, with TRBD1 as a possible D gene (5 bases). The CDR3 is 15 amino acids. Trimming shortened V by 2 bases and J by 3 bases, and 10 bases separated the two germline ends. The V gene's germline CDR1 is SEHNR and CDR2 FQNEAQ (reference sequence). The DNA of the CDR3 is TGTGCCAGCAGCTTACCTCAGGGTTACACCGGGGAGCTGTTTTTT. This sequence encodes CASSLPQGYTGELFF.

The chain links TRBV19 to TRBJ2-7, with TRBD1 matching 8 bases. Germline CDR1 and CDR2: LNHDA and SQIVND (reference sequence). V was clipped by 4 bases and J by 3 bases; unmatched bases: 2. The CDR3 is 13 amino acids. For the CDR3, the DNA is TGTGCCAGTAGTACCGGGACAGGCTACGAGCAGTACTTC. Translated, it gives CASSTGTGYEQYF.

The V gene is TRBV2, the J gene TRBJ2-3; tentative D call: TRBD2 (6 bases). Trimming removed 2 bases from V and 5 bases from J, with 11 bases in between. The CDR3 length is 14 residues. CDR1 SNHLY and CDR2 FYNNEI come from the germline V gene. The CDR3 here is CASSERLAVDTQYF. The CDR3 DNA sequence: TGTGCCAGCAGTGAAAGGTTAGCGGTAGATACGCAGTATTTT.

The V and J genes are TRBV5-1 and TRBJ1-1; D remains unclear. There are 17 residues in the CDR3. V was cut by 1 base and J by 0 bases, with 16 bases left in between. Germline V gives CDR1 SGHRS, CDR2 YFSETQ. CDR3 residues: CASSLIGLTNVNTEAFF. The CDR3 DNA sequence: TGCGCCAGCAGCTTGATCGGCCTAACTAACGTGAACACTGAAGCTTTCTTT.

The genes are TRBV7-9 and TRBJ2-3, with D possibly matching TRBD2 (5 bases). The CDR3 loop spans 14 amino acids. V lost 1 base, J lost 1 base, and 6 bases lay in between. Per the germline V gene, CDR1 is SEHNR and CDR2 is FQNEAQ (reference sequence). This CDR3 is CASSLDGGTDTQYF. The CDR3 DNA follows: TGTGCCAGCAGCTTAGACGGGGGCACAGATACGCAGTATTTT.

The V and J genes are TRBV28 and TRBJ2-6; 7 positions match TRBD1. The CDR3 consists of 17 residues. Germline CDR1 reads MDHEN; CDR2 reads SYDVKM. V lost 2 bases, J lost 4 bases, and 8 bases stayed unmatched. The CDR3 DNA reads TGTGCCAGCAGTTTACAGACAGGGCGTTCAGGGGCCAACGTCCTGACTTTC. Protein product: CASSLQTGRSGANVLTF.

The rearrangement uses TRBV7-9 and TRBJ2-3; TRBD2 matches at 9 bases. The CDR3 contains 16 residues. V lost 2 bases, J lost 3 bases, and 6 bases stayed unmatched. CDR1 is SEHNR and CDR2 is FQNEAQ in the germline V gene (reference sequence). The CDR3 region is CASSLWASGKTDTQYF. CDR3 nucleotide sequence: TGTGCCAGCAGCTTATGGGCTAGCGGGAAAACAGATACGCAGTATTTT.

The rearrangement uses TRBV7-6 and TRBJ2-5; 9 positions match TRBD2. The germline V gene encodes CDR1 SGHVS and CDR2 FNYEAQ. V lost 4 bases and J lost 5; bases outside the gene matches: 5. There are 14 residues in the CDR3. CDR3 bases: TGTGCCAGCAGCTCGGGGACTAGCTTGGAGACCCAGTACTTC. Protein: CASSSGTSLETQYF.

The J gene is TRBJ2-2, the V gene TRBV6-4, with 8 positions matching TRBD1. After removal of 2 bases from V and 4 bases from J, the junction contained 0 bases not matched to a gene. The CDR3 is made up of 14 amino acids. Per germline, CDR1 MRHNA and CDR2 SNTAGT. CDR3 protein: CASSDQGATGELFF. CDR3 coding DNA: TGTGCCAGCAGTGACCAGGGGGCCACCGGGGAGCTGTTTTTT.

This clone showed up just once. The chain is built from TRBV28 and TRBJ2-6, with D unclear. V gave up 7 bases and J gave up 1 base, with 20 bases separating them. The CDR3 has 18 residues. Germline CDR1 MDHEN, CDR2 SYDVKM. This chain's CDR3 is CASIGAQVSGSGANVLTF. CDR3 nucleotide sequence: TGTGCCAGCATAGGCGCGCAGGTCTCAGGATCTGGGGCCAACGTCCTGACTTTC.